One TCR beta chain is described in this entry. The antigen this receptor binds is unknown. The sample holds no much larger clone one base away, and base qualities are not on file. The library was made by the immunoSEQ multiplex PCR assay. For the multiplex PCR, a mixture combining 60 forward primers for TCR Vbeta segments and 13 reverse primers for TCR Jbeta segments was used. The CDR3 region of rearranged TCR beta genes was amplified from genomic DNA by a multiplex PCR assay. On the Illumina HiSeq System, the amplified TCR beta libraries were sequenced as 87-base-pair reads. Turning to the authors' computational methods: In a later analysis, tens of millions of unique TCR beta chains were counted across the approximately 620 repertoires, and some 10 million of these chains were shared by at least two donors. Raw reads were error-corrected and collapsed into unique sequences with a nearest-neighbor algorithm that merged closely related sequences to remove PCR and sequencing errors. Alignment of CDR3 sequences to IMGT reference sequences was used to assign V, D and J gene segments. For a sequence to be retained, a match of at least six nucleotides to both a V gene segment and a J gene segment was required. Rearrangements were called productive when the CDR3 lacked stop codons and stayed in frame with V and J; all others were non-productive. Following IMGT convention, CDR3 was defined as the stretch from the second conserved V-encoded cysteine up to the conserved J-encoded phenylalanine. Sequences without an unambiguous match to a single V gene segment were excluded from the earlier analysis of several hundred of the donors. In an earlier analysis of several hundred of the donors, a V segment was called functional when productive rearrangements were above 56.7%, and segregating when the standard deviation between donors exceeded 5%. A statistical classification framework was built for diagnosing cytomegalovirus status from the catalog of TCR beta chain sequences. In a later analysis, TCR nucleotide sequences were compared against IMGT/GENE-DB human TR gene sequences so that V and J genes could be assigned. A later analysis assigned CDR3 sequences and most-parsimonious VDJ recombination scenarios with the TCRdist pipeline. In a later analysis, every TCR beta chain was defined by the combination of its CDR3 amino acid sequence and its V-gene family, and reads without a unique V-gene family were dropped. To address suspected cross-contamination and a sequencing artifact, a later analysis removed around 600 highly shared, low-generation-probability nucleotide sequences. In a later analysis, a clonal expansion index was calculated for each public chain from normalized within-repertoire ranks of inferred template counts. In a later analysis, generation probabilities were computed with a VDJ recombination model fitted to out-of-frame rearrangements, and the resulting probabilities were checked against IGoR. Hypergeometric tests were used in a later analysis to score TCR-TCR, TCR-HLA and TCR-CMV co-occurrence, with a repertoire-size bias correction applied to the TCR pairs. A later analysis estimated false discovery rates by permuting HLA or CMV assignments 20 times. In a later analysis, co-occurring TCRs were grouped using DBSCAN, with TCRdist sequence similarity added in when clustering inside HLA-allele-positive subsets. Repertoires with fewer than 30,000 or more than 120,000 public chains were left out of co-occurrence clustering, as were four to six repertoires with anomalous nucleotide sharing. TCRdb stores this immuneACCESS table with in-frame sequences only. Part of the clones is absent; in the studies checked, under half of the shortfall reflects unresolved V genes, and no reason is known for the rest. From that table come the V and J calls and clone size; the DNA was used to work out D and trimming. Recorded for this sample are roughly 220,000 clones; more than 65% of them occurred a single time. Less than 2% of the sample lies in the top ten.

The cohort comprised more than 550 healthy bone marrow donors. At the time of sampling, every cohort member was nominally healthy, though immune exposures that went unrecorded were likely present. The donor tested CMV seronegative and was one of the 352 seronegative cohort members. A peripheral blood sample was provided by each donor, and peripheral blood mononuclear cells were used for TCR beta sequencing. Genomic DNA was extracted from the blood cell samples with the Qiagen DNeasy Blood Extraction Kit. These data originate in a study of cytomegalovirus exposure and HLA in healthy donors (dated by TCRdb to the late 2010s). Notes on the research overall: An earlier analysis of several hundred of the donors reported about 250 Gb of sequence data and roughly 100 million unique TCR beta sequences from about 180 million T cells. Typing coverage differed by locus: A, B, C, DRB1 and DQB1 were typed in about 620-630 donors, DQA1 in about 510, DPA1 in around 580, and DPB1 in about 450. About 300 gigabases of sequencing data and tens of millions of unique TCR sequences were included in an early release covering over 600 HLA-typed donors. The later analysis used no new phenotypic data to find candidate immune exposures, relying instead on TCR beta sequences and their occurrence across donors. Donor age, sex, ethnicity and CMV serostatus were compiled alongside the repertoire data. To predict cytomegalovirus infection status, the study brought together high-throughput TCR immunosequencing, statistical association of individual TCRs with disease status, and machine learning. HLA typing covered class I and class II loci at four-digit resolution. A later analysis re-analyzed previously published TCR beta repertoires from 600 to 850 donors and added high-resolution HLA genotyping to study TCR occurrence patterns. Among the roughly 380 genotyped donors, around 81% belonged to the genetic ancestry cluster associated with self-reported Caucasian donors. About five DR-DQ haplotypes were treated as single units for association and clustering because of strong linkage in the cohort. The aim of the study was to test whether cataloging public T cell receptors could identify signatures of past pathogen exposure. All discovery cohort repertoires had been generated using a single sequencing platform. The study used immunosequencing to profile the T cell repertoires of approximately 690 subjects and linked those repertoires to cytomegalovirus serostatus. Among about 370 genotyped donors of the cohort, an average of around 250,000 unique TCR beta nucleotide sequences was sequenced per donor, of which about 20% were non-productive. A separate validation cohort of roughly 110 different subjects was used in addition to the 666-subject first cohort. Genome-wide SNP genotypes for about 55% of the 666 donors were used in a later genetic analysis, which treated that subset as a discovery cohort. An earlier analysis of more than 450 of the donors used high-throughput TCR beta sequencing to judge whether each TCR beta V gene segment behaved as functional or pseudogenic. What the authors observed across the whole study: Cytomegalovirus status was reported to be diagnosed by the classifier with high specificity and sensitivity in both the original and validation cohorts. According to a later analysis, parvovirus B19, influenza, CMV and Epstein-Barr virus appeared linked to several top co-occurrence clusters. An association between a missense DCLRE1C variant and V-gene and J-gene trimming of TCR beta chains was found in a later genetic analysis and replicated in an independent cohort. Because HLA typing was missing for some donors at each locus, association tests included only the typed subset. According to a later genetic analysis, donors in an Asian-associated ancestry cluster had fewer N-insertions in productive TCRs than the roughly 660-donor mean. According to the authors, the approach could potentially be generalized to other disease states and immunological phenotypes. Roughly uniform sequencing depth across donors was assumed in presence/absence analyses, although this assumption may not hold. Assigning TCR associations to individual alleles was difficult when HLA alleles, especially DR and DQ, strongly co-occurred. In the study, around 150 TCR beta chains were listed as associated with cytomegalovirus. This cohort had only TCR beta chains sequenced, and the lack of alpha or paired-chain data limited which features could be detected. In vitro tests confirmed that a few of the cytomegalovirus-associated TCR beta chains recognize cytomegalovirus antigens. A further reported finding was that TCR beta sequences accurately predicted the HLA-A and HLA-B alleles for most subjects in the first cohort. Most TCR sequences were observed very rarely across donors, whereas some public TCRs were present in many individuals. The sequencing pipeline was judged likely to have produced a cluster of highly shared sequence variants as a technical artifact. Specific HLA alleles were associated with over 15,000 TCR beta sequences at a false discovery rate of 0.05 in a later analysis. Correlated functional status among segregating V segments might reflect linkage disequilibrium, but an unknown experimental factor could not be ruled out. In a later analysis, HLA-associated TCR beta chains were found to be more clonally expanded and to have lower generation probabilities than equally common non-associated chains. In an earlier analysis of some 500 of the donors, most TCR beta V segments appeared in productive rearrangements about 90% or about 30% of the time, broadly matching IMGT annotations. A later analysis found that most CMV-associated TCR beta chains appeared HLA-restricted, with HLA associations seemingly driven largely by CMV exposure. The only immune exposure information available for the cohort was CMV serostatus. A later analysis found that TCR association rates varied across HLA loci, with DRB1 alleles showing the most associated TCRs and HLA-C alleles the fewest. The earlier analysis of some 540 of the donors excluded seventeen rarely observed V segments, including chromosome 9 orphons, because counts were too low.

The sample taken for sequencing was PBMCs. This TCR came from a woman in her twenties or thirties in good health and CMV-seronegative.

The CDR3 region reads CASSVENNSPLHF. In nucleotide form, the sequence is TGTGCCAGCAGTGTAGAAAATAATTCACCCCTCCACTTT. The chain links TRBV2 with TRBJ1-6; no D gene is confidently identified. V loses 4 bases, J loses 5 bases, and the germline ends lie 6 bases apart. The CDR3 sequence holds 13 residues, the cysteine and phenylalanine included. The only DNA kept is the CDR3, 39 bases in frame from the first base. From the germline V gene, CDR1 is SNHLY and CDR2 is FYNNEI.